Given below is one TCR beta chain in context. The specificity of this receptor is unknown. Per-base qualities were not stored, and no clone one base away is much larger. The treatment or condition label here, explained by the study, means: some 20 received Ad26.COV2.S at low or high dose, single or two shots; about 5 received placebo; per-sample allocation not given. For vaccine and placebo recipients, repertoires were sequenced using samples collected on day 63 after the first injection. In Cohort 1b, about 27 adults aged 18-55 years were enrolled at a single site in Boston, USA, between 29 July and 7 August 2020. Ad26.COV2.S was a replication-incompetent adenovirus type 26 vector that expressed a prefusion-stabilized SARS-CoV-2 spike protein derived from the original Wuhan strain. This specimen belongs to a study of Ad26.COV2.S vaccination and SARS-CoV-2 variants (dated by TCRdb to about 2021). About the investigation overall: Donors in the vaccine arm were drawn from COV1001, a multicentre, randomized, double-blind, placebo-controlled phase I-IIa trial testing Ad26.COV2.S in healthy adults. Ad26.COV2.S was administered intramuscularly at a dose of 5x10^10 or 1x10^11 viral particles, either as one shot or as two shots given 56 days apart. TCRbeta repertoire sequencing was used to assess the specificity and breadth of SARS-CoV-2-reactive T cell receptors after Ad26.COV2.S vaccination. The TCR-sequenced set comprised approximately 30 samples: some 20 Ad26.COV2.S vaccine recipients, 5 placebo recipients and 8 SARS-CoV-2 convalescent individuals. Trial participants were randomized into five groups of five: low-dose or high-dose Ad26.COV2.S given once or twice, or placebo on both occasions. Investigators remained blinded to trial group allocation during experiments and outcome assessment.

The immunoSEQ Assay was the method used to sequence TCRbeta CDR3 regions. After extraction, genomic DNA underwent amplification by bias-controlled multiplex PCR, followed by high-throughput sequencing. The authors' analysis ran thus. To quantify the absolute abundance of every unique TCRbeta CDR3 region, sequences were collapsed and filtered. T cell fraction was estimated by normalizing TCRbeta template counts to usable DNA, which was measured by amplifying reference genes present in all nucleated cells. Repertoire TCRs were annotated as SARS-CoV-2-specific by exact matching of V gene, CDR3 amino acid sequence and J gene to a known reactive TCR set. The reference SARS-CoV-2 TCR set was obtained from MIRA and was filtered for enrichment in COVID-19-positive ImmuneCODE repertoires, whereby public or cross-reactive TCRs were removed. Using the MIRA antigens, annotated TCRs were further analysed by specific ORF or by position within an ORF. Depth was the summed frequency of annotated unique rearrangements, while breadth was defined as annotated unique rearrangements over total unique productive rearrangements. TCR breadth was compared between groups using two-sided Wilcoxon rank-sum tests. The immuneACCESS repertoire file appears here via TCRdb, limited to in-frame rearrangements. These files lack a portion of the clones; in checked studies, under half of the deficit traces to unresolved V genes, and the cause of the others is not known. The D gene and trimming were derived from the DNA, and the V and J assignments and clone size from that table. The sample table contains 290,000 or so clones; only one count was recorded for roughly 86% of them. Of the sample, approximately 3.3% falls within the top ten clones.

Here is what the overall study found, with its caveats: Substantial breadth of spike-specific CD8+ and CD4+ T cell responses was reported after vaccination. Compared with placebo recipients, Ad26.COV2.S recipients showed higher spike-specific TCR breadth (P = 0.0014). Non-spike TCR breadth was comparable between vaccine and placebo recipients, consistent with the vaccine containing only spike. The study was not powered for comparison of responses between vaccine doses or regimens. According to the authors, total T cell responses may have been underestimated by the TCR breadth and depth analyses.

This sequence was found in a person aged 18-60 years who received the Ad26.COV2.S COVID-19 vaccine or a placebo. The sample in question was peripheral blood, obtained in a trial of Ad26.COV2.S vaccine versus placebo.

The sequenced DNA is TGTGCCAGCAGCAAAGTGTCCGGGGGGCAGCGAAACACCATATATTTT. Translated, it gives CASSKVSGGQRNTIYF. This chain is built from TRBV21-1 and TRBJ1-3. TRBV21-1 is assigned pseudogene status. The cysteine opens and the phenylalanine closes a CDR3 of 16 amino acids. This entry keeps only the CDR3 DNA: 48 bases, framed from base 1.